Listed here is a single TCR beta chain. These data originate in a study of identifying expanded T cells in peripheral blood. This CDR3 has 15 residues. V was clipped by 2 bases and J by 0 bases, with 8 bases between them. Germline CDR1 reads SNHLY; CDR2 reads FYNNEI. Here immunoSEQ multiplex PCR was the method, and the copy in TCRdb shows in-frame clones only, minus some. This sample has about 78,000 clones; roughly 86% occur once, and the top ten carry roughly 18%. The receptor was derived from a person between 18 and 75 years old in good health. Sequencing was performed on blood. This chain uses TRBV2 with TRBJ1-5; D unclear. CDR3 DNA: TGTGCCAGCAGTGAATTTTACGGTAGCAATCAGCCCCAGCATTTT. It codes for CASSEFYGSNQPQHF.